This T cell receptor beta chain was recorded in a study of cytomegalovirus exposure and HLA in healthy donors. V was cut by 0 bases and J by 6 bases, with 6 bases left in between. CDR1 and CDR2 (germline): SEHNR, FQNEAQ (reference sequence). This CDR3 is 13 amino acids long. PCR involved 60 Vbeta and 13 Jbeta primers. TCRdb's copy holds only in-frame clones and misses some; the assay was immunoSEQ multiplex PCR. Of tens of thousands of clones in the sample, just under 80% were seen once. The origin of this receptor is a woman aged 40 to 50 in good health and CMV-seronegative. The J gene is TRBJ1-5, the V gene TRBV7-9; D is uncertain. Sequenced sample: PBMCs. CDR3 nucleotides: TGTGCCAGCAGCTTAGCTTTTAGTCAGCCCCAGCATTTT. Protein: CASSLAFSQPQHF. Together with reference TRBV7-9 and TRBJ1-5, the CDR3 gives the full variable domain: DTGVSQNPRHKITKRGQNVTFRCDPISEHNRLYWYRQTLGQGPEFLTYFQNEAQLEKSRLLSDRFSAERPKGSFSTLEIQRTEQGDSAMYLCASSLAFSQPQHFGDGTRLSIL.